This is a list of T cell receptor beta chains from one sample in a study of blood T cells in healthy people across ages. One entry per CDR3 protein, called by TCRdb with MiXCR from the 5' RACE reads. The sample records 750,000 to 950,000 distinct CDR3 sequences, 25% to 30% being singletons. These sequences were also reported in another study, on T cells of mothers and their children.

Input material: blood. Receptor source: a woman aged 40-49 years in good health. CDR3s include the opening cysteine and the closing phenylalanine or tryptophan. Clone size, where shown, is once, few, many, or a class for clones that have expanded.

>TRBJ2-5|TRBV6-2/TRBV6-3|many
CASSLPLGPQETQYF
>TRBJ2-7|TRBV20-1|many
CSADNSYEQYF
>TRBJ2-3|TRBV29-1|NA
CSVGTGTDTQYF
>TRBJ1-1|TRBV24-1|NA
CATSDTGPNTEAFF
>TRBJ2-5|TRBV7-2|few
CASSSLAGAWETQYF
>TRBJ2-7|TRBV27|NA
CASRPGGPYEQYF
>TRBJ2-3|TRBV6-5|NA
CASSYSQGPSTDTQYF
>TRBJ2-3|TRBV18|NA
CAGTGETDTQYF
>TRBJ2-7|TRBV30|few
CAWSGQGDEQYF
>TRBJ1-5|TRBV20-1|NA
CSARDPRTGINQPQHF
>NA|TRBV19|NA
CARSIGMTEQYF
>TRBJ2-1|TRBV24-1|few
CATGRDNEQFF
>TRBJ1-2|TRBV25-1|few
CASSDPGTPYGYTF
>TRBJ2-3|TRBV6-5|few
CASSYSRPTDTQYF
>TRBJ2-5|TRBV3-1|NA
CAGSQAAGLEVQYF
>TRBJ2-1|TRBV12-3/TRBV12-4|many
CASSGGLAGGSYNEQFF
>TRBJ2-3|TRBV5-1|few
CASSLGAGGRDPQYF
>TRBJ1-1|TRBV6-2/TRBV6-3|many
CASRSVNTEAFF
>TRBJ2-2|TRBV27|NA
CASSFLGASGGQPTGELFF
>TRBJ1-1|TRBV2|NA
CASSELRRENTEAFF
>TRBJ1-4|TRBV27|once
CASSQKRTGFVTNEKLFF
>TRBJ1-2|TRBV28|NA
CASTIGGRIYGYTF
>TRBJ1-2|TRBV2|NA
CASMRTGPNYGYTF
>TRBJ2-5|TRBV5-5|few
CASSLSSGRQETQYF
>TRBJ2-1|TRBV20-1|few
CSGEGGLSSYNEQFF
>TRBJ2-1|TRBV29-1|many
CSVEGGTSGGHSLDEQFF
>TRBJ2-1|TRBV12-3/TRBV12-4|many
CASLGRGSYNEQFF
>TRBJ2-7|TRBV6-5|NA
CASSPARGQLSYEQYF
>TRBJ1-3|TRBV28|NA
CASSFSDRGDGNTIYF
>TRBJ1-6|TRBV6-5|NA
CASSYRTENSPLHF
>NA|TRBV7-2|few
CASSWGGWGYEQYF
>TRBJ2-5|TRBV9|few
CASTDGYQETQYF
>TRBJ1-2|TRBV27|NA
CASSLAPLQGGYGYTF
>TRBJ1-1|TRBV7-9|NA
CASSYSGLLNTEAFF
>TRBJ1-5|TRBV28|many
CASRRQGYSNQPQHF
>TRBJ1-2|TRBV9|many
CASTPTGGLNYGYTF
>NA|TRBV10-3|few
CAISAVNEQYF
>TRBJ2-5|TRBV2|few
CASTNSGVRQETQYF
>TRBJ2-1|TRBV4-1|many
CASSQSERRDYSEQFF
>TRBJ1-2|TRBV7-9|NA
CASSPPLETYGYTF
>TRBJ2-3|TRBV9|NA
CASSVAGGLADTQYF